These T cell receptor beta chains were read from a single sample in a study of blood T cell repertoires in COVID-19. The data were produced by immunoSEQ multiplex PCR, yet TCRdb's version contains in-frame clones alone and is incomplete. The sample holds 40,000 or so clones, roughly 85% seen once. The sample comprised peripheral blood. The receptors were gathered from a man in his sixties with acute or convalescent COVID-19. Each CDR3 is given without its conserved first and last residue. Fields, in order: clone size, V gene, J gene, CDR3 protein. Clone size is not always given. Where it is, it says once, few, many or a class for expanded clones.

clone_size: .; v_call: TRBV28; j_call: TRBJ1-2; cdr3_aa: ACGTGFIRGYT
clone_size: .; v_call: TRBV20-1; j_call: TRBJ2-7; cdr3_aa: SAGDTGEQY
clone_size: once; v_call: TRBV6-1; j_call: TRBJ2-6; cdr3_aa: ASSEETRISGANVLT
clone_size: .; v_call: TRBV6-2/TRBV6-3; j_call: TRBJ2-3; cdr3_aa: ASSYQGTDTQY
clone_size: .; v_call: TRBV30; j_call: TRBJ1-4; cdr3_aa: AWSRQGNEKLF
clone_size: few; v_call: TRBV24-1; j_call: TRBJ2-1; cdr3_aa: ATSDPGQGQF
clone_size: .; v_call: TRBV28; j_call: TRBJ2-7; cdr3_aa: ASRGGRGEQY
clone_size: once; v_call: TRBV6-1; j_call: TRBJ1-5; cdr3_aa: ASSERVEEGQPQH
clone_size: .; v_call: TRBV12-3/TRBV12-4; j_call: TRBJ1-4; cdr3_aa: ASSSMQGKLF
clone_size: once; v_call: TRBV5-8; j_call: TRBJ1-2; cdr3_aa: ASSLLRRHT
clone_size: .; v_call: TRBV2; j_call: TRBJ2-5; cdr3_aa: ASLRDRGQETQY
clone_size: .; v_call: TRBV6-5; j_call: TRBJ1-5; cdr3_aa: AIRDRDQPQH
clone_size: .; v_call: TRBV5-1; j_call: TRBJ1-2; cdr3_aa: ASRAGNYGYT
clone_size: .; v_call: TRBV30; j_call: TRBJ1-3; cdr3_aa: AWTRTGAPGNTIY
clone_size: .; v_call: TRBV2; j_call: TRBJ2-3; cdr3_aa: ASSVPAGGTDTQY